These T cell receptor beta chains were read from a single sample in a study of cytomegalovirus exposure and HLA in healthy donors. Profiling relied on immunoSEQ multiplex PCR, and the TCRdb table lists in-frame clones only, not all of them. The sample records roughly 170,000 clones, around four fifths being singletons. Sequenced material: PBMCs. The receptors stem from a man in his thirties or forties in good health and CMV-seronegative. CDR3s include the opening cysteine and the closing phenylalanine or tryptophan.

>TRBV11-2
CASSDHRGYGYTF
>TRBV5-1
CASSPAGLAFNEQFF
>TRBV7-3
CASSLGTGIQETQYF
>TRBV5-1
CASTKTGSPNTGELFF
>TRBV7-2
CASSPAGTDTDTQYF
>TRBV7-8
CASSGFTEAFF
>TRBV7-9
CASSSGTADTQYF
>TRBV6-6
CASSYIGSATGELFF
>TRBV9
CASSPRGGTEAFF
>TRBV4-2
CASSQVPAALGSTEAFF
>TRBV6-5
CASSSPETQYF
>TRBV6-4
CASSDTETSEPGELFF
>TRBV6-5
CASRSGTSDADTQYF
>TRBV6-1
CASKEYSYEQYF
>TRBV7-9
CASRTGTNEKLFF
>TRBV28
CASRMGGTYEQYF
>TRBV19
CASSIVGGRASYEQYF
>TRBV10-3
CALSSGPIAGGEGEQFF
>TRBV30
CAWSVMGLAGYEQYF
>TRBV5-1
CASSPRGGYEQYF
>TRBV11-3
CASSPPGTPVNEQYF
>TRBV6-1
CASSELRTGGNQPQHF
>TRBV25-1
CASSEYGGAMYEQFF
>TRBV7-9
CASSQTPSGINEKLFF
>TRBV6-6
CASRPTSGEQYF
>TRBV10-1
CASSGGHAREQYF
>TRBV6-5
CASGLQGEQYF
>TRBV28
CASRTRSTRETQYF
>TRBV5-1
CASSVVAGANYEQYF
>TRBV30
CAWRRVPTNEKLFF
>TRBV7-9
CASSSGLYQETQYF
>TRBV6-5
CASSYTGLPYEQYF
>TRBV7-8
CASSFQERRGAFF
>TRBV19
CASSIVSKTGDHYGYTF
>TRBV5-1
CASSTDFYNEQFF
>TRBV28
CASSFRVEGNTIYF
>TRBV5-1
CASSLGLAGNTGELFF